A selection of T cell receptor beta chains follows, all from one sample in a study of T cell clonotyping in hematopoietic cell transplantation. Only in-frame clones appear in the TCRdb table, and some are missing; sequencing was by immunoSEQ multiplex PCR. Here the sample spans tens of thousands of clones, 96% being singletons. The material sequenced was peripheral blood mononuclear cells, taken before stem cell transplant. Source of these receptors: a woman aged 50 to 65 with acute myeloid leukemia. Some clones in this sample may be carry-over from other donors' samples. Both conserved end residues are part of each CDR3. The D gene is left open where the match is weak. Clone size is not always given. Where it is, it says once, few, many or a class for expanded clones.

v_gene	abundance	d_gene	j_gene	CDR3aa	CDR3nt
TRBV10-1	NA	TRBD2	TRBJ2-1	CASTASGRREQFF	TGCGCCAGCACGGCTAGCGGGAGGCGTGAGCAGTTCTTC
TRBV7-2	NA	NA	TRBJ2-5	CASSLAAARGQETQYF	TGTGCCAGCAGCTTAGCCGCCGCGCGGGGACAAGAGACCCAGTACTTC
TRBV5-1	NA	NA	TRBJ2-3	CASSLVGGAPDTQYF	TGCGCCAGCAGCTTGGTTGGGGGCGCCCCGGATACGCAGTATTTT
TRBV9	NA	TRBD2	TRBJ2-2	CASSVSGGAAGELFF	TGTGCCAGCAGCGTGAGCGGGGGGGCCGCCGGGGAGCTGTTTTTT
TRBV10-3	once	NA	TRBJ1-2	CAISSGDNYGYTF	TGTGCCATCAGCTCAGGGGATAACTATGGCTACACCTTC
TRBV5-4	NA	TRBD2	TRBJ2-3	CASSLERGGRDTQYF	TGTGCCAGCAGCCTGGAGCGGGGCGGGCGGGATACGCAGTATTTT
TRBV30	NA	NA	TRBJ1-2	CAWSRMRGYTF	TGTGCCTGGAGCCGAATGAGGGGCTACACCTTC
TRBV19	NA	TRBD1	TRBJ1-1	CASSDRGQTEAFF	TGTGCCAGTAGTGACAGGGGGCAGACTGAAGCTTTCTTT
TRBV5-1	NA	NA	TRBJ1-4	CASSLEGSGEKLFF	TGCGCCAGCAGCTTGGAGGGAAGCGGTGAAAAACTGTTTTTT
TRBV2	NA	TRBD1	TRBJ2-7	CASRLHTGTGGEQYF	TGTGCCAGCAGACTACACACCGGGACAGGGGGCGAGCAGTACTTC
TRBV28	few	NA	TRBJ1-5	CASRGGGTGQPQHF	TGTGCCAGCAGAGGGGGGGGGACGGGCCAGCCCCAGCATTTT
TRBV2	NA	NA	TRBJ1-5	CASSVVSQPQHF	TGTGCCAGCAGTGTAGTCAGTCAGCCCCAGCATTTT
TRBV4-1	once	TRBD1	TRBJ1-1	CASSQNPTGAVNTEAFF	TGCGCCAGCAGCCAAAATCCGACAGGGGCGGTGAACACTGAAGCTTTCTTT
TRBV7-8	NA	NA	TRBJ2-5	CASSVRLTGWRETQYF	TGTGCCAGCAGCGTCAGGCTTACAGGGTGGCGGGAGACCCAGTACTTC
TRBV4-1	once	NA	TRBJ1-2	CASSQDERQSGYTF	TGCGCCAGCAGCCAAGATGAGAGACAGTCAGGCTACACCTTC
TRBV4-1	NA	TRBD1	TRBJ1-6	CASSQEPGQDSPLHF	TGCGCCAGCAGCCAGGAACCGGGACAGGATTCACCCCTCCACTTT
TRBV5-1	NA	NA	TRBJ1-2	CASSQGSDYGYTF	TGCGCCAGCAGCCAGGGTAGCGACTATGGCTACACCTTC
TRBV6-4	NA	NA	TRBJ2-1	CASSVSTVNNEQFF	TGTGCCAGCAGTGTCTCTACCGTTAACAATGAGCAGTTCTTC
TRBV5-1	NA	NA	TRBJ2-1	CASSPLEFNEQFF	TGCGCCAGCAGCCCGCTAGAGTTCAATGAGCAGTTCTTC
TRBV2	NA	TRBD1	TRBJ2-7	CASKSRDRISSYEQYF	TGTGCCAGCAAGTCCCGGGACAGAATCAGCTCCTACGAGCAGTACTTC
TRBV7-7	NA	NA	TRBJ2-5	CASSKGAVLETQYF	TGTGCTAGCAGTAAAGGGGCGGTACTGGAGACCCAGTACTTC
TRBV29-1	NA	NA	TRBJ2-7	CSVGWGLEQYF	TGCAGCGTTGGTTGGGGGCTCGAGCAGTACTTC
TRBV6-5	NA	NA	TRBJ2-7	CASGRGNEQYF	TGTGCCAGTGGAAGGGGTAACGAGCAGTACTTC
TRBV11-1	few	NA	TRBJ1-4	CASRLTGENEKLFF	TGTGCCAGCCGACTCACCGGGGAAAATGAAAAACTGTTTTTT
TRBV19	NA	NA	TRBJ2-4	CASSAIGGINIQYF	TGTGCCAGTTCGGCCATTGGAGGTATAAACATTCAGTACTTC
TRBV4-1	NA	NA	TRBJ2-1	CASSQAASNEQFF	TGCGCCAGCAGCCAAGCGGCGAGTAATGAGCAGTTCTTC
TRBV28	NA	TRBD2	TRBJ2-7	CASRKPGTSGTYEQYF	TGTGCCAGCAGGAAACCCGGGACTAGCGGGACATACGAGCAGTACTTC
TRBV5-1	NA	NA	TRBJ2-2	CASSLRTRTGELFF	TGCGCCAGCAGCCTCCGGACGAGGACCGGGGAGCTGTTTTTT
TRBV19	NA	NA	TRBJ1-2	CASSAEGGGYTF	TGTGCCAGTAGTGCGGAAGGGGGTGGCTACACCTTC
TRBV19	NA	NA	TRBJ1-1	CASSPQVTVREAFF	TGTGCCAGTAGTCCACAGGTGACTGTCCGTGAAGCTTTCTTT
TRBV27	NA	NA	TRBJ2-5	CASSLEEGHLETQYF	TGTGCCAGCAGCCTGGAGGAGGGGCACCTGGAGACCCAGTACTTC
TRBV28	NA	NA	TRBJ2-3	CASSFPPGSRSSGTDTQYF	TGTGCCAGCAGTTTCCCCCCGGGATCAAGGAGCTCGGGCACAGATACGCAGTATTTT
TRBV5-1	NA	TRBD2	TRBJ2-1	CASSLAGSGRTGGEQFF	TGCGCCAGCAGCTTGGCCGGTAGCGGGAGGACAGGAGGTGAGCAGTTCTTC
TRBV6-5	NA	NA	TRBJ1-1	CASSFQGFNTEAFF	TGTGCCAGCAGCTTCCAGGGATTCAACACTGAAGCTTTCTTT
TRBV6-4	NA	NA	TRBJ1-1	CASSDPARGAFF	TGTGCCAGCAGTGATCCGGCCCGAGGGGCTTTCTTT
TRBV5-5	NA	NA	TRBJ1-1	CASRRGRAEAFF	TGTGCCAGCAGACGGGGTAGGGCTGAAGCTTTCTTT
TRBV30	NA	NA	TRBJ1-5	CAWEEGLGQPQHF	TGTGCCTGGGAGGAGGGGTTGGGTCAGCCCCAGCATTTT
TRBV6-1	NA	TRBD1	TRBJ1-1	CASSGQGAVTEAFF	TGTGCCAGCAGTGGACAGGGGGCGGTTACTGAAGCTTTCTTT
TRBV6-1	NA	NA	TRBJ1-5	CASSEQGRQPQHF	TGTGCCAGCAGTGAACAGGGTCGTCAGCCCCAGCATTTT
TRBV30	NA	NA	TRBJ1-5	CAWSVGARYISQPQHF	TGTGCCTGGAGTGTAGGGGCCAGATATATAAGTCAGCCCCAGCATTTT
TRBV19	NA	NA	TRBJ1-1	CASNNRQAGTEAFF	TGTGCCAGTAATAACAGACAGGCGGGCACTGAAGCTTTCTTT
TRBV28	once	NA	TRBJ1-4	CASMGNEKLFF	TGTGCCAGCATGGGTAATGAAAAACTGTTTTTT
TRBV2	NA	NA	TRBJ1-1	CASRLGSTEAFF	TGTGCCAGCAGATTAGGGAGCACTGAAGCTTTCTTT
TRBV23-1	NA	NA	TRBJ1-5	CASSQSREFSNQPQHF	TGCGCCAGCAGTCAATCAAGGGAATTCTCCAATCAGCCCCAGCATTTT
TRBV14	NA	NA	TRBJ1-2	CASSQSGPNYGYTF	TGTGCCAGCAGCCAATCAGGGCCTAACTATGGCTACACCTTC
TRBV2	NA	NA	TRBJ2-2	CASSETYAGELFF	TGTGCCAGCAGTGAGACCTATGCCGGGGAGCTGTTTTTT
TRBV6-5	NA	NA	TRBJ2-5	CASSTFETQYF	TGTGCCAGCAGCACTTTTGAGACCCAGTACTTC
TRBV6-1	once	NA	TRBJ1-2	CASSSNSRDVYGYTF	TGTGCCAGCAGCTCAAATTCCCGGGACGTCTATGGCTACACCTTC
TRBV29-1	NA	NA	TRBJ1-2	CSATENYGYTF	TGCAGCGCAACTGAAAACTATGGCTACACCTTC
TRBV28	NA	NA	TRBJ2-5	CASRKTGGQETQYF	TGTGCCAGCAGAAAAACAGGTGGCCAAGAGACCCAGTACTTC
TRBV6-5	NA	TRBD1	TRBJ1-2	CASSQPGQGDYGYTF	TGTGCCAGCAGTCAACCGGGACAGGGGGACTATGGCTACACCTTC